The clone carrying this T cell receptor beta chain was found many times. TCRdb re-derived calls from the 5' RACE reads in MiXCR, one entry per CDR3 protein. Seen here are about 59,000 distinct CDR3 sequences, 3.5% observed once, and the top ten hold 3.1%. The V gene's germline CDR1 is DFQATT and CDR2 SNEGSKA (reference sequence). The V and J ends lost 5 bases and 1 base respectively, with 17 bases between them. The CDR3 runs 15 residues. The data were taken from a study of neurological immune-mediated disorders. The sample was PBMCs. The TCR originated in a woman in her 30s with multiple sclerosis. V usage is TRBV20-1 and J usage is TRBJ1-2, with D possibly being TRBD1 (5 bases). The CDR3 DNA is TGCAGTGCTCCCCGCCGGGCAGGGAGTAACTATGGCTACACCTTC. Translated, it gives CSAPRRAGSNYGYTF.